Below, 32 T cell receptor beta chains from the same sample are listed, as sequenced in a study of T-cell memory formation after mild COVID-19. Each CDR3 protein gets one entry after TCRdb re-called the 5' RACE reads with MiXCR. The table has about 250,000 distinct CDR3 sequences, about 17% seen once. The sample taken for sequencing was PBMCs or a T cell subset sorted from them (not recorded which). All receptors come from a man aged 18 to 30 who had mild COVID-19 (a few samples of this study predate the infection). Cell type and time point are not known.

This clonotype has a handful of counts. This chain uses TRBV28 with TRBJ1-4, with D possibly matching TRBD1 (5 bases). The germline CDR1 and CDR2 sequences are MDHEN and SYDVKM. Deletions cut 5 bases from V and 6 bases from J, with 19 bases between. The CDR3 loop spans 16 amino acids. CDR3 protein: CASSPLRGREDEKLFF. DNA of the CDR3: TGTGCCAGCAGTCCCCTTAGGGGCAGGGAGGATGAAAAACTGTTTTTT.

This clonotype was found a few times. V usage is TRBV4-1 and J usage is TRBJ2-1; a possible D gene is TRBD2 (6 bases). CDR1 and CDR2 from the germline V gene are MGHRA and YSYEKL. The CDR3 sequence is 18 residues long. Trimming stripped 0 bases from V and 4 bases from J, with 19 bases between. The CDR3 DNA sequence: TGCGCCAGCAGCCAAGAAACCCCCCTCGGGGGACTTTACAATGAGCAGTTCTTC. It translates to CASSQETPLGGLYNEQFF.

V and J are TRBV6-2 or TRBV6-3 and TRBJ2-7; D call uncertain. V lost 7 bases, J lost 0 bases, and 13 bases lay in between. The CDR3 runs 14 residues. Per germline, CDR1 MNHEY and CDR2 SVGEGT. CDR3 in DNA: TGTGCCAGCACCGATCAGTCTAGCTCCTACGAGCAGTACGTC. It codes for CASTDQSSSYEQYV.

This clonotype has just a few counts. The J gene is TRBJ2-7, the V gene TRBV28; 7 bases are a match to TRBD1. Trimming removed 6 bases from V and 0 bases from J; junction bases left unmatched: 8. Germline V CDR1 and CDR2: MDHEN, SYDVKM. The CDR3 totals 15 residues. The chain's CDR3 is CASSPGQVVSYEQYV. CDR3 DNA sequence: TGTGCCAGCAGCCCAGGACAGGTTGTCTCCTACGAGCAGTACGTC.

This clonotype has a handful of counts. This chain connects TRBV12-3 or TRBV12-4 to TRBJ1-4; D unresolved. There are 13 residues in the CDR3. V dropped 8 bases and J dropped 8 bases, with 15 bases sitting between them. The CDR3 sequence: CASGSLSNEKLFF. The CDR3 DNA reads TGTGCCAGCGGGTCCCTCAGTAACGAAAAACTGTTTTTT.

A few counts support this clonotype. V is TRBV7-2 and J is TRBJ1-5; D is perhaps TRBD1 (5 bases). The germline CDR1 and CDR2 sequences are SGHTA and FQGNSA. This CDR3 comprises 15 residues. Trimming removed 1 base at V and 5 bases at J, with 12 bases between. The CDR3 bases are TGTGCCAGCAGCTTAGAGGGGAGAGTGGATCAGCCCCAGCATTTT. Translation: CASSLEGRVDQPQHF.

V gene TRBV4-2 combines with J gene TRBJ1-2; D is perhaps TRBD1 (5 bases). Germline V lookup: CDR1 LGHNA, CDR2 YNFKEQ. The CDR3 contains 17 residues. V was trimmed by 0 bases and J by 8 bases, leaving 22 bases between them. The CDR3 DNA reads TGTGCCAGCAGCCAAGATAGCGCTAAGCCAGGGATTGTGGGCTACACCTTC. As protein: CASSQDSAKPGIVGYTF.

The CDR3 loop reads CSARDPGQLHEQYF. CDR3 in DNA: TGCAGTGCTAGAGATCCGGGACAGCTCCACGAGCAGTACTTC. The chain joins TRBV20-1 to TRBJ2-7; 7 positions match TRBD1. The ends lost 0 bases at V and 5 bases at J; junction bases unmatched: 7. In germline, CDR1 is DFQATT, CDR2 SNEGSKA (reference sequence). This CDR3 is built from 14 residues.

The chain joins TRBV29-1 to TRBJ2-5; D call uncertain. Trimming left V 0 bases short and J 2 bases short, with 7 bases between. CDR1 SQVTM and CDR2 ANQGSEA come from the germline V gene. The CDR3 sequence is 13 residues long. In nucleotides, the CDR3 is TGCAGCGTTGAAGATCCCATTCAAGAGACCCAGTACTTC. This sequence encodes CSVEDPIQETQYF. Variable domain in full (rest from reference TRBV29-1 and TRBJ2-5): SAVISQKPSRDICQRGTSLTIQCQVDSQVTMMFWYRQQPGQSLTLIATANQGSEATYESGFVIDKFPISRPNLTFSTLTVSNMSPEDSSIYLCSVEDPIQETQYFGPGTRLLVL.

In this sample, this clonotype turned up a few times. The chain employs TRBV5-1 and TRBJ2-3; 8 nucleotides align to TRBD2. The V segment lost 0 bases and the J segment 3 bases; nucleotides outside the gene matches: 6. Germline V gene sequence: CDR1 SGHRS, CDR2 YFSETQ. The CDR3 is 16 residues long. The chain's CDR3 is CASSLGTRGETDTQYF. The DNA for the CDR3 is TGCGCCAGCAGCTTGGGAACGCGGGGGGAAACAGATACGCAGTATTTT.

This clonotype was seen more than once but under ten times. The rearrangement links TRBV9 to TRBJ2-5, with TRBD2 matching 9 bases. Germline CDR1 and CDR2: SGDLS and YYNGEE. The CDR3 sequence is 18 residues long. V lost 0 bases and J lost 1; bases outside the gene matches: 10. CDR3: CASSVGGGLAGFQETQYF. The CDR3 region has the DNA TGTGCCAGCAGCGTAGGAGGAGGGCTAGCGGGGTTCCAAGAGACCCAGTACTTC.

In regard to this clonotype: An end of the junction does not agree with germline; a read error may underlie this. This sequence joins TRBV29-1 and TRBJ1-2; TRBD1 aligns across 9 bases. CDR1 and CDR2 from the germline V gene are SQVTM and ANQGSEA. CDR3 length equals 13 residues. This CDR3 is CSVEDHRDRVIGF. CDR3 bases: TGCAGCGTTGAAGATCACCGGGACAGGGTGATCGGCTTC.

This clonotype was counted only a few times. The chain joins TRBV9 to TRBJ2-7, with a possible D match to TRBD1 (6 bases). V dropped 7 bases and J dropped 2 bases, with 28 bases sitting between them. CDR3 length: 18 residues. Looked up from germline, CDR1 is SGDLS and CDR2 is YYNGEE. Here the CDR3 reads CASGGLGDRDTHPYEQYF. For the CDR3, the DNA is TGTGCCAGCGGTGGGCTTGGGGACCGGGACACTCACCCCTACGAGCAGTACTTC.

The chain recombines TRBV11-2 with TRBJ1-3; tentative D call: TRBD1 (6 bases). With 4 bases removed from V and 1 base from J, the gap between germline ends came to 14 bases. Germline loops: CDR1 SGHAT, CDR2 FQNNGV. This CDR3 is 16 amino acids long. This CDR3 is CASSSHRGLSGNTIYF. The CDR3 DNA sequence: TGTGCCAGCAGCTCCCACCGGGGGCTTTCTGGAAACACCATATATTTT.

V and J are TRBV20-1 and TRBJ2-2; 12 bases match TRBD2. This CDR3 comprises 14 residues. Unmatched junction bases numbered 3, after V lost 4 bases and J lost 6 bases. Germline CDR1 DFQATT, CDR2 SNEGSKA (reference sequence). The CDR3 DNA reads TGCAGTGCTATAACTAGCGGGGGGCCCGGGGAGCTGTTTTTT. It codes for CSAITSGGPGELFF.

This clonotype has a handful of counts. The J gene is TRBJ2-7, the V gene TRBV20-1, with D uncertain. Looked up from germline, CDR1 is DFQATT and CDR2 is SNEGSKA (reference sequence). The V end lost 4 bases, the J end lost 7 bases, and 11 bases lay between the germline ends. The CDR3 runs 11 residues. The CDR3 DNA follows: TGCAGTGCTACCCCTAGTTTTGAGCAGTACGTC. Translated: CSATPSFEQYV.

This clonotype was found a few times. The chain uses TRBV5-1 and TRBJ1-3, with 7 positions matching TRBD1. The CDR3 spans 14 residues. Germline CDR1 is SGHRS and CDR2 is YFSETQ. J was trimmed by 4 bases and V by 7 bases; bases with no gene match: 8. The CDR3 protein is CASGRGDGGNTIYF. CDR3 in DNA: TGCGCCAGCGGCAGGGGGGATGGAGGAAACACCATATATTTT.

J is TRBJ1-2 and V is TRBV7-9; weak D call: TRBD1 (5 bases). Trimming shortened V by 7 bases and J by 0 bases, and 9 bases separated the two germline ends. The CDR3 extends over 13 amino acids. The germline CDR1 and CDR2 sequences are SEHNR and FQNEAQ (reference sequence). The CDR3: CASTSGPNYGYTF. The CDR3 nucleotides are TGTGCCAGCACTTCGGGACCTAACTATGGCTACACCTTC.

This clonotype was counted a few times. The rearrangement links TRBV6-5 to TRBJ2-5, with D possibly being TRBD1 or TRBD2 (5 bases each). The CDR3 spans 12 residues. Germline loops: CDR1 MNHEY, CDR2 SVGAGI. Trimming removed 2 bases from V and 7 bases from J, with 8 bases in between. The CDR3 sequence: CASSYAGGTQYF. The CDR3 nucleotides are TGTGCCAGCAGTTACGCTGGGGGGACCCAGTACTTC.

V gene TRBV7-6 combines with J gene TRBJ2-6; possibly TRBD1 or TRBD2 for D (6 bases each). V was clipped by 6 bases and J by 2 bases, with 14 bases between them. CDR1 SGHVS and CDR2 FNYEAQ come from the germline V gene. CDR3 length equals 16 residues. CDR3: CASRPQGGAGANVLTF. CDR3 nucleotides: TGTGCCAGCAGACCACAGGGAGGTGCTGGGGCCAACGTCCTGACTTTC.

This clonotype was detected many times. This chain uses TRBV18 with TRBJ1-6; D not certain. Between the trimmed V and J ends, which lost 6 bases and 7 bases, there was a span of 19 bases. This CDR3 region has 16 residues. Germline V gene sequence: CDR1 KGHSH, CDR2 LQKENI. The CDR3: CASSVRMEAWNSPLHF. DNA for the CDR3: TGTGCCAGCTCTGTCAGGATGGAGGCTTGGAATTCACCCCTCCACTTT.

This clonotype was counted many times. V gene TRBV11-2 combines with J gene TRBJ2-1; 9 nucleotides line up with TRBD2. This CDR3 contains 13 residues. With 4 bases clipped from V and 9 bases from J, the junction kept 4 bases outside the gene matches. Germline V CDR1 and CDR2: SGHAT, FQNNGV. The CDR3 reads CASSSGLATEQFF. For the CDR3, the DNA is TGTGCCAGCAGCTCGGGACTAGCTACTGAGCAGTTCTTC.

This clonotype has just a few counts. The V call is TRBV4-3, the J call TRBJ1-2; 11 bases are a match to TRBD1. V shed 2 bases and J 5 bases; nucleotides not matched to a gene: 10. The CDR3 has 17 amino acids. Germline V lookup: CDR1 LGHNA, CDR2 YSLEER. The chain's CDR3 is CASSQLLDRGQEYGYTF. In nucleotides, the CDR3 is TGCGCCAGCAGCCAACTCCTGGACAGGGGGCAAGAGTATGGCTACACCTTC.

V gene TRBV20-1 combines with J gene TRBJ1-2, with a weak D call TRBD1 (5 bases). This CDR3 has 13 amino acids. The V end was cut by 1 base, the J end by 8 bases, with 14 bases between. Germline assignment: CDR1 DFQATT and CDR2 SNEGSKA (reference sequence). CDR3 residues: CSARVSQGNGYTF. DNA for the CDR3: TGCAGTGCTAGAGTTTCCCAGGGAAACGGCTACACCTTC.

This clonotype was seen a handful of times. This chain uses TRBV9 with TRBJ2-7; TRBD1 agrees at 8 bases. CDR3 length: 16 residues. Germline loops: CDR1 SGDLS, CDR2 YYNGEE. J gave up 0 bases and V 4 bases, and 9 bases lay outside the gene matches. CDR3 region: CASSPPGTGISYEQYF. The CDR3, as DNA: TGTGCCAGCAGCCCCCCCGGGACAGGCATCTCCTACGAGCAGTACTTC.

This clonotype was seen a few times. The V and J genes are TRBV5-1 and TRBJ2-3; 8 nucleotides match TRBD1. The germline gives CDR1 SGHRS, CDR2 YFSETQ. This CDR3 region has 15 residues. J gave up 2 bases and V 4 bases, and 6 bases lay outside the gene matches. CDR3 sequence: CASSIRQGNTDTQYF. CDR3 bases: TGCGCCAGCAGCATAAGACAGGGGAACACAGATACGCAGTATTTT.

This clonotype turned up a few times. At one end the junction does not follow the germline gene, possibly because of a read error. V and J are TRBV4-2 and TRBJ1-6, with D hard to call. The V gene's germline CDR1 is LGHNA and CDR2 YNFKEQ. CDR3 length: 16 residues. CDR3 in DNA: TGTGCCAGCAGCCAAGATCCGCTCTCCAATAATTCACCCCTCCACTTT. It specifies CASSQDPLSNNSPLHF.

This clonotype was detected ten times or more. The chain combines TRBV30 with TRBJ2-4; D is uncertain. The germline V gene encodes CDR1 GTSNPN and CDR2 SVGIG (reference sequence). The CDR3 is made up of 16 amino acids. Trimming shortened V by 4 bases and J by 0 bases, and 16 bases separated the two germline ends. The CDR3 DNA reads as TGTGCCTGGACCCCCGGGTCCTATCTAGCCAAAAACATTCAGTACTTC. Translating it yields CAWTPGSYLAKNIQYF.

This clonotype was seen many times. The chain employs TRBV11-2 and TRBJ2-7; D might be TRBD1 (5 bases). In germline, CDR1 is SGHAT, CDR2 FQNNGV. Trimming shortened V by 4 bases and J by 4 bases, and 8 bases separated the two germline ends. This CDR3 contains 12 residues. In nucleotides, the CDR3 is TGTGCCAGCAGCTCCAGGGTTTACGAGCAGTACTTC. Its protein is CASSSRVYEQYF.

This clonotype was seen a handful of times. This chain uses TRBV16 with TRBJ2-7; D ambiguous. The CDR3 length is 14 residues. Per germline, CDR1 KGHSY and CDR2 FQNENV. The V and J ends lost 0 bases and 1 base respectively, with 7 bases between them. The DNA of the CDR3 is TGTGCCAGCAGCCAATCGGCGAATTCCTACGAGCAGTACTTC. Encoded protein: CASSQSANSYEQYF.

The V and J genes are TRBV7-2 and TRBJ1-4; possibly TRBD1 for D (6 bases). This CDR3 is built from 16 residues. V was pared by 5 bases and J by 4 bases, with 17 bases between. Germline values: CDR1 SGHTA, CDR2 FQGNSA. The CDR3 here is CASSPNRGGGNEKLFF. Here the CDR3 DNA reads TGTGCCAGCAGCCCCAACCGAGGGGGAGGTAATGAAAAACTGTTTTTT.

As for this clonotype: Given a much more abundant clone one base away, this may be a read error. J is TRBJ2-2 and V is TRBV7-4, with TRBD2 as a possible D gene (7 bases). The germline V gene encodes CDR1 SGHVT and CDR2 SQSDAQ. The CDR3 covers 13 residues. The CDR3 reads CASRGGDTGELLF. The CDR3 DNA is TGTGCCAGCAGGGGGGGGGACACCGGGGAGCTGTTGTTT.